A selection of T cell receptor beta chains follows, all from one sample in a study of blood T cell repertoires in COVID-19. TCRdb's table, derived via immunoSEQ multiplex PCR, lists solely in-frame clones and lacks some. The table lists tens of thousands of clones, more than 75% of them singletons, with about a tenth in the top ten. The sequencing input was peripheral blood. The receptors originated from a man between 65 and 85 years old with active or convalescent COVID-19. Both conserved end residues are part of each CDR3. A D gene is named only where the DNA matches it firmly. Size values are once, few and many counts, or a class for expanded clones, and some rows have none.

j_gene: TRBJ2-7
d_gene: -
v_gene: TRBV7-6
abundance: -
CDR3nt: TGTGCCAGCAGCTTAGTAGGGTGGGGGGACGGTTACTACGAGCAGTACTTC
CDR3aa: CASSLVGWGDGYYEQYF

j_gene: TRBJ2-3
d_gene: -
v_gene: TRBV7-2
abundance: -
CDR3nt: TGTGCCAGCAGCGCAGGAGGGGGCCCTAGCACAGATACGCAGTATTTT
CDR3aa: CASSAGGGPSTDTQYF

j_gene: TRBJ1-2
d_gene: TRBD1
v_gene: TRBV5-6
abundance: -
CDR3nt: TGTGCCAGCAGCCCCCAAGGGACAGGGGCTTTAGGCTACACCTTC
CDR3aa: CASSPQGTGALGYTF

j_gene: TRBJ1-1
d_gene: TRBD1
v_gene: TRBV7-9
abundance: -
CDR3nt: TGTGCCAGCAGTTCGACAGGGCCGCAAGCTTTCTTT
CDR3aa: CASSSTGPQAFF

j_gene: TRBJ2-7
d_gene: TRBD1
v_gene: TRBV29-1
abundance: -
CDR3nt: TGCAGCGTTTCCTACCGGGACAGTCCCTACGAGCAGTACTTC
CDR3aa: CSVSYRDSPYEQYF

j_gene: TRBJ1-2
d_gene: -
v_gene: TRBV23-1
abundance: -
CDR3nt: TGCGCCAGCAGTCAGTATCCAGGGTACGGCTACACCTTC
CDR3aa: CASSQYPGYGYTF

j_gene: TRBJ2-3
d_gene: -
v_gene: TRBV28
abundance: -
CDR3nt: TGTGCCAGCAGCCCAACTAGTCAAGATACGCAGTATTTT
CDR3aa: CASSPTSQDTQYF

j_gene: TRBJ1-1
d_gene: -
v_gene: TRBV29-1
abundance: -
CDR3nt: TGCAGCGTTGATCAGGGGTATACGACTGAAGCTTTCTTT
CDR3aa: CSVDQGYTTEAFF

j_gene: TRBJ1-4
d_gene: TRBD1
v_gene: TRBV5-1
abundance: once
CDR3nt: TGCGCCAGCAGCTTGGCAGGGACAGATGAAAAACTGTTTTTT
CDR3aa: CASSLAGTDEKLFF

j_gene: TRBJ1-6
d_gene: -
v_gene: TRBV10-3
abundance: -
CDR3nt: TGTGCCATCAAGCTGGGGCTTAATTCACCCCTCCACTTT
CDR3aa: CAIKLGLNSPLHF

j_gene: TRBJ2-1
d_gene: -
v_gene: TRBV5-1
abundance: -
CDR3nt: TGCGCCACCAGCCGAGGAAAGCAGTACAATGAGCAGTTCTTC
CDR3aa: CATSRGKQYNEQFF

j_gene: TRBJ2-1
d_gene: TRBD2
v_gene: TRBV18
abundance: once
CDR3nt: TGTGCCAGCTCACAGCTAGCGGGAGAGGGCAATGAGCAGTTCTTC
CDR3aa: CASSQLAGEGNEQFF

j_gene: TRBJ1-3
d_gene: -
v_gene: TRBV12-2
abundance: -
CDR3nt: TGTGCAAGTCGCTTAGCGGGGACAGGGGGCTCTGGAAACACCATATATTTT
CDR3aa: CASRLAGTGGSGNTIYF

j_gene: TRBJ2-1
d_gene: -
v_gene: TRBV9
abundance: -
CDR3nt: TGTGCCAGCGGGGGCAGGGCGGCCAATGAGCAGTTCTTC
CDR3aa: CASGGRAANEQFF

j_gene: TRBJ2-5
d_gene: -
v_gene: TRBV28
abundance: -
CDR3nt: TGTGCCAGCAGTTTAGCGGGGTACCAAGAGACCCAGTACTTC
CDR3aa: CASSLAGYQETQYF

j_gene: TRBJ2-6
d_gene: TRBD1
v_gene: TRBV28
abundance: -
CDR3nt: TGTGCCAGCAGTCCGCGAGCCGGGACAGGGGACTCTGGGGCCAACGTCCTGACTTTC
CDR3aa: CASSPRAGTGDSGANVLTF

j_gene: TRBJ1-3
d_gene: TRBD1
v_gene: TRBV7-2
abundance: -
CDR3nt: TGTGCCAGCAGCTTAGCCGGCTACGGGACAGGGGGCTTCAAGGGAAACACCATATATTTT
CDR3aa: CASSLAGYGTGGFKGNTIYF

j_gene: TRBJ2-7
d_gene: -
v_gene: TRBV10-1
abundance: -
CDR3nt: TGCGCCAGCAGTTACCCGCGCGAGCAGTACTTC
CDR3aa: CASSYPREQYF

j_gene: TRBJ2-3
d_gene: TRBD2
v_gene: TRBV5-1
abundance: few
CDR3nt: TGCGCCAGCAGCCGTCGTAGTAGCGGGAGAACCACAGATACGCAGTATTTT
CDR3aa: CASSRRSSGRTTDTQYF

j_gene: TRBJ1-2
d_gene: -
v_gene: TRBV10-3
abundance: -
CDR3nt: TGTGCCATCTCCACAGACGGAAACTATGGCTACACCTTC
CDR3aa: CAISTDGNYGYTF

j_gene: TRBJ1-1
d_gene: TRBD1
v_gene: TRBV7-3
abundance: once
CDR3nt: TGTGCCAGCAGCGCACAGGGGTGGGTCACTGAAGCTTTCTTT
CDR3aa: CASSAQGWVTEAFF

j_gene: TRBJ1-1
d_gene: -
v_gene: TRBV30
abundance: -
CDR3nt: TGTGCCTGGAGTCCTTCGGCAGGGTGGATCACTGAAGCTTTCTTT
CDR3aa: CAWSPSAGWITEAFF

j_gene: TRBJ1-1
d_gene: -
v_gene: TRBV18
abundance: -
CDR3nt: TGTGCCAGCTCACACGACAAGAACACTGAAGCTTTCTTT
CDR3aa: CASSHDKNTEAFF

j_gene: TRBJ2-7
d_gene: -
v_gene: TRBV2
abundance: -
CDR3nt: TGTGCCAGCTACCGGGAGCAAAGCTACGAGCAGTACTTC
CDR3aa: CASYREQSYEQYF

j_gene: TRBJ1-2
d_gene: TRBD1
v_gene: TRBV9
abundance: -
CDR3nt: TGTGCCAGCAGCGTAAAACCCACTTCGGGACAGGGGGCGATAGGCTATGGCTACACCTTC
CDR3aa: CASSVKPTSGQGAIGYGYTF

j_gene: TRBJ2-2
d_gene: TRBD2
v_gene: TRBV19
abundance: -
CDR3nt: TGTGCCAGTATAGCGGGAAAACTTGGGACTCCGTTTCGACCCGGGGAGCTGTTTTTT
CDR3aa: CASIAGKLGTPFRPGELFF

j_gene: TRBJ2-2
d_gene: TRBD1
v_gene: TRBV2
abundance: -
CDR3nt: TGTGCCACCCAAACGGACAGGGGGCAGGTCGGGGAGCTGTTTTTT
CDR3aa: CATQTDRGQVGELFF

j_gene: TRBJ1-2
d_gene: -
v_gene: TRBV29-1
abundance: -
CDR3nt: TGCAGCGTTGAAGGTGGCGGCGGTCCCTATGGCTACACCTTC
CDR3aa: CSVEGGGGPYGYTF

j_gene: TRBJ2-1
d_gene: TRBD1
v_gene: TRBV28
abundance: -
CDR3nt: TGTGCCAGCAGGAAAGCCGGGACAGGGTCACTCTTC
CDR3aa: CASRKAGTGSLF

j_gene: TRBJ1-1
d_gene: -
v_gene: TRBV7-2
abundance: -
CDR3nt: TGTGCCAGCAGCTTAGGACACGCGAACACTGAAGCTTTCTTT
CDR3aa: CASSLGHANTEAFF

j_gene: TRBJ1-2
d_gene: -
v_gene: TRBV7-9
abundance: -
CDR3nt: TGTGCCAGCAGCGCCAACGACCCACTCAGGGGCTACACCTTC
CDR3aa: CASSANDPLRGYTF

j_gene: TRBJ1-5
d_gene: TRBD1
v_gene: TRBV10-3
abundance: -
CDR3nt: TGTGCCATCAGTCACACAGGGGGAGCTCAGCCCCAGCATTTT
CDR3aa: CAISHTGGAQPQHF

j_gene: TRBJ2-3
d_gene: TRBD1
v_gene: TRBV7-3
abundance: -
CDR3nt: TGTGCCAGCAGCCTAACCACAGGGGTCGGTACGCAGTATTTT
CDR3aa: CASSLTTGVGTQYF

j_gene: TRBJ2-1
d_gene: -
v_gene: TRBV24-1
abundance: -
CDR3nt: TGTGCCACCAGTGGCTCGGTGTCCGATGAGCAGTTCTTC
CDR3aa: CATSGSVSDEQFF

j_gene: TRBJ2-3
d_gene: -
v_gene: TRBV29-1
abundance: -
CDR3nt: TGCAGCTGGTATCGGCGGCCCACAGATACGCAGTATTTT
CDR3aa: CSWYRRPTDTQYF

j_gene: TRBJ2-1
d_gene: TRBD2
v_gene: TRBV6-1
abundance: -
CDR3nt: TGTGCCAGCAGTGATCCCCTAGCGGGAGGTATTAATGAGCAGTTCTTC
CDR3aa: CASSDPLAGGINEQFF

j_gene: TRBJ1-2
d_gene: -
v_gene: TRBV3-1/TRBV3-2
abundance: -
CDR3nt: TGTGCCAGCAGCCAAGTTTGGCCCGGAGAGGGCTACACCTTC
CDR3aa: CASSQVWPGEGYTF

j_gene: TRBJ2-1
d_gene: TRBD1
v_gene: TRBV7-7
abundance: few
CDR3nt: TGTGCTAGCAGCTCCCTTGACAGGGGCAATGAGCAGTTCTTC
CDR3aa: CASSSLDRGNEQFF

j_gene: TRBJ2-5
d_gene: TRBD2
v_gene: TRBV5-1
abundance: -
CDR3nt: TGCGCCAGCAGCCCCGGGACTAGCGGGCAAGAGACCCAGTACTTC
CDR3aa: CASSPGTSGQETQYF

j_gene: TRBJ2-1
d_gene: -
v_gene: TRBV6-5
abundance: -
CDR3nt: TGTGCCACGCCCCCAGGGAACTCAAAACACAATGAGCAGTTCTTC
CDR3aa: CATPPGNSKHNEQFF

j_gene: TRBJ2-1
d_gene: -
v_gene: TRBV6-2/TRBV6-3
abundance: -
CDR3nt: TGTGCCAGCAGTTACGGAGGAGCAAATGAGCAGTTCTTC
CDR3aa: CASSYGGANEQFF

j_gene: TRBJ1-6
d_gene: -
v_gene: TRBV7-9
abundance: few
CDR3nt: TGTGCCAGCAGCTTAGGGGCTAAGGATTCACCCCTCCACTTT
CDR3aa: CASSLGAKDSPLHF

j_gene: TRBJ2-2
d_gene: -
v_gene: TRBV19
abundance: -
CDR3nt: TGTGCCAGTAGTATAGGAGTCGAGGTCGGGGAGCTGTTTTTT
CDR3aa: CASSIGVEVGELFF

j_gene: TRBJ2-3
d_gene: TRBD2
v_gene: TRBV18
abundance: -
CDR3nt: TGTGCCAGCTCACCACTAGCGGGAGGTGGCTCAGATACGCAGTATTTT
CDR3aa: CASSPLAGGGSDTQYF